This T cell receptor beta chain emerged from a study of blood T cell repertoires in COVID-19 (dated by TCRdb to about 2020). In the study overall: Samples covering the acute and convalescent phases of COVID-19 were provided by collaborators in the United States, Italy and Spain. A freely available public database, intended as a resource for researchers studying the immune response to SARS-CoV-2, is where the repertoires were released. Nearly every sample came with metadata listing a de-identified subject ID, COVID-19 status, age in years and sex. Deeply sampled blood TCRbeta repertoires from subjects exposed to, actively infected with, or recovered from COVID-19 were included in the dataset. Samples came from the ongoing ImmuneRACE study (first 160 participants) plus 1,254 subjects from 6 global collaborators. The prospective study material was composed of cDNA or gDNA derived from T cells, B-cell-depleted T cells, or PBMCs. HLA class I and class II types, where available, came from metadata supplied by the sample provider rather than from assay-based typing.

In the prospective study, participants were about 18 to 89 years old, resided in about two dozen geographic areas of the United States, and were enrolled through a virtual design. In the prospective study, cohorts were assigned on the basis of participant-reported clinical history obtained from a screening survey and a study questionnaire. ImmuneRACE Cohort 3 recovered participants were defined by two consecutive negative NP/OP PCR tests, healthcare professional clearance, or symptom resolution. Mobile phlebotomists in the prospective study collected whole blood, serum and a nasopharyngeal or oropharyngeal swab from every participant. Over a roughly 2-month period, participants in the prospective study had the option of providing additional blood draws and questionnaires. Before DNA extraction, blood samples from the prospective study were shipped at room temperature or frozen. The immunoSEQ Assay, a bias-controlled multiplex PCR, was used to amplify TCRbeta CDR3 regions from genomic DNA. On the authors' methods: The number of nucleated cells in each sample was estimated by amplification of reference gene primers within the assay. To quantify the absolute abundance of each unique TCRbeta CDR3 rearrangement, sequence reads were collapsed and filtered. For each sample, productive Simpson clonality was calculated by taking the square root of Simpson's diversity index across productive rearrangements. Imported from immuneACCESS, the table was reduced by TCRdb to in-frame sequences with V and J called. These copies leave out some clones; in studies compared against another copy, an unresolved V gene accounts for under half, and the cause of the remainder is not known. The DNA was the basis for D and trimming; V, J and clone size are from that table. The table for this sample lists approximately 300,000 clones; approximately 88% of them were counted only once. The ten most abundant clones make up 4.5% to 5.5% of the sample.

Results the study describes overall, beyond this receptor: How much clinical and demographic metadata was included differed by source and by participant, and the metadata was provided uncurated.

After removal of 3 bases from V and 0 bases from J, the junction retains 9 bases not matched to a gene. Counted from cysteine to phenylalanine, this CDR3 has 17 amino acids. Kept here is only the CDR3 DNA, which spans 51 bases and is read in frame from base 1. Via the germline V gene (reference sequence), CDR1 is SGHNT and CDR2 YYREEE. In this sample, this clone turned up a few times. Its specific antigen is unknown. No much larger clone is present one base from it, and per-base qualities are unavailable. The sequence was obtained from a man in his sixties who had recovered from COVID-19. The chain links TRBV5-4 with TRBJ2-1; TRBD2 matches 7 bases in the middle. The sample was PBMCs or T cells enriched from blood (not recorded which). The base sequence is TGTGCCAGCAGCTGGCTTAGTGCTAGCGGCTCCTACAATGAGCAGTTCTTC. Its translation reads: CASSWLSASGSYNEQFF.